This TCR beta chain emerged from a study of CD8 T cells in ankylosing spondylitis. Study results and caveats: Clones that were linked to disease were CD8+ and were relatively rare in peripheral blood. Apparently characteristic of ankylosing spondylitis blood was a TCR beta motif (eight highly homologous variants). Matched ankylosing spondylitis synovial fluid reportedly contained a significantly enriched population of disease-linked clones. Several of the motif variants were reported before in synovial fluid and blood from reactive arthritis.

Deletions cut 1 base from V and 4 bases from J, with 7 bases between. CDR3 length: 14 residues. Germline V lookup: CDR1 KGHDR, CDR2 SFDVKD. This clonotype was counted ten times or more. What it recognizes is unknown. Quantitative barcoded 5'-RACE was used to prepare TCR beta libraries. TCRdb reprocessed the 5' RACE reads via MiXCR and lists one record per CDR3 protein. Counted here are approximately 520,000 distinct CDR3 sequences, under 5.5% occurring once; the ten biggest clones make up roughly 3.2%. The sample taken for sequencing was blood, either unsorted or a sorted T cell fraction (not recorded which). The clonotype comes from a male donor with ankylosing spondylitis. This chain joins TRBV24-1 and TRBJ2-1, with no clear D. In nucleotides, the CDR3 is TGTGCCACCAGTGATTTAGGCAGATACAATGAGCAGTTCTTC. Its translation is CATSDLGRYNEQFF.